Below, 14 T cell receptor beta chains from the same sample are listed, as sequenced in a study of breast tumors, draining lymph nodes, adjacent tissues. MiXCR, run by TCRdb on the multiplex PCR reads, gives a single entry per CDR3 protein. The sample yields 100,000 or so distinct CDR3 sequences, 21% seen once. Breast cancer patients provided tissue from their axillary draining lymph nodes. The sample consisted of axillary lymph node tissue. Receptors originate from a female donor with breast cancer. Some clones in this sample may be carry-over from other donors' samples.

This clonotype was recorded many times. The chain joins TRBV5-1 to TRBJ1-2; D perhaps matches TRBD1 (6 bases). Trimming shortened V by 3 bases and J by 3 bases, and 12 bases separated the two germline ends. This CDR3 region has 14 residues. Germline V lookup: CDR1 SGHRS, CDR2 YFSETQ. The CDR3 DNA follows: TGCGCCAGCAGCTCAGGACAGAGGGACTATGGCTACACCTTC. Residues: CASSSGQRDYGYTF.

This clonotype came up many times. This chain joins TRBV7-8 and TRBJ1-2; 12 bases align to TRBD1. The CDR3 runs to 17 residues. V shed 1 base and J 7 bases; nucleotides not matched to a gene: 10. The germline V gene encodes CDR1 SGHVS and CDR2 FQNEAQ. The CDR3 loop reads CASSLVGGGDRGPGYTF. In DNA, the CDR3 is TGTGCCAGCAGCTTAGTAGGGGGGGGGGACAGGGGGCCTGGCTACACCTTC.

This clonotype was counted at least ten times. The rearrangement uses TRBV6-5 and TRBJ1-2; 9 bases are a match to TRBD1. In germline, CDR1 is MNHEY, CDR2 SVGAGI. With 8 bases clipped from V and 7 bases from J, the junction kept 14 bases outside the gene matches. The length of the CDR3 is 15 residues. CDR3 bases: TGTGCCAGCGCCCGTTCATTGGGACAGGGTGGTGGCTACACCTTC. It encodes CASARSLGQGGGYTF.

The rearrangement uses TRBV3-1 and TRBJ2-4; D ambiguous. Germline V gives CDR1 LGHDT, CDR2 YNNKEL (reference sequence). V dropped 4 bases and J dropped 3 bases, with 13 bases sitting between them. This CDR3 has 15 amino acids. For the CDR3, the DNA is TGTGCCAGCAGCCTAAATCTTCGAGACAAAAACATTCAGTACTTC. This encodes CASSLNLRDKNIQYF.

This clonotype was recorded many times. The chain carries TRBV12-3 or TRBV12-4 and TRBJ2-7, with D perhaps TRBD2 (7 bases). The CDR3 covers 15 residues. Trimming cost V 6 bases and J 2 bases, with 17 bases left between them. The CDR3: CASRIGGGPPYEQYF. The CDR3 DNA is TGTGCCAGCAGGATAGGGGGGGGGCCCCCCTACGAGCAGTACTTC.

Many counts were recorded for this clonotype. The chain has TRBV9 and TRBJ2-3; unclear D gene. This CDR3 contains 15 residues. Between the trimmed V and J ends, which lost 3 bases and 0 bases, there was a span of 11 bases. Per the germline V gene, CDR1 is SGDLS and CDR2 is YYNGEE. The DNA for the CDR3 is TGTGCCAGCAGCGGATCCCGGGCTAGCACAGATACGCAGTATTTT. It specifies CASSGSRASTDTQYF.

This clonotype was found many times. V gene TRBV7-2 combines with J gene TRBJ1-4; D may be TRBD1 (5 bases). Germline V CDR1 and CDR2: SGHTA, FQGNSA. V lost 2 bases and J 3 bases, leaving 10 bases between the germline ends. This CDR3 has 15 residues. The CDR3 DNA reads TGTGCCAGCAGCTTACTCCGGGGCCCTAATGAAAAACTGTTTTTT. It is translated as CASSLLRGPNEKLFF.

The CDR3 protein is CASSSRQGENTEAFF. CDR3 nucleotides: TGTGCCAGCAGCTCCCGACAGGGAGAGAACACTGAAGCTTTCTTT. The rearrangement joins TRBV7-6 to TRBJ1-1, with 7 nucleotides matching TRBD1. J gave up 1 base and V 4 bases, and 6 bases lay outside the gene matches. Looked up from germline, CDR1 is SGHVS and CDR2 is FNYEAQ. The CDR3 runs 15 residues.

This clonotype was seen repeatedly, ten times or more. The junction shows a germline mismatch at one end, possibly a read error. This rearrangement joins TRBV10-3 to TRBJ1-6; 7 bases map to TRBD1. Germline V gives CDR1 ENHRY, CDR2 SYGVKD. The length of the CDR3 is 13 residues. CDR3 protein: CAINRGYDSPLHF. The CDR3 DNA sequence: TGTGCCATTAACAGGGGCTATGATTCACCCCTCCACTTT.

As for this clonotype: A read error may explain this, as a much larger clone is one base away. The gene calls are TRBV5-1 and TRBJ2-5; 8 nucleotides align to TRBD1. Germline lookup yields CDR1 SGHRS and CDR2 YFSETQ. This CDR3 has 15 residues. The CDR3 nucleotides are TGCGCCAGCAGCCTGATTGGGACAGGCCAAGAGGCCCAGTACTTC. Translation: CASSLIGTGQEAQYF.

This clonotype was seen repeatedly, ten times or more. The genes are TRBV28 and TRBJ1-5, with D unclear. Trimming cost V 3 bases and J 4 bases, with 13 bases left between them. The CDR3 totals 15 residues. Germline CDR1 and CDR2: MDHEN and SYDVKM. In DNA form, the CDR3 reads TGTGCCAGCAGTTTTTCGAACCTGGGGAATCAGCCCCAGCATTTT. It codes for CASSFSNLGNQPQHF.

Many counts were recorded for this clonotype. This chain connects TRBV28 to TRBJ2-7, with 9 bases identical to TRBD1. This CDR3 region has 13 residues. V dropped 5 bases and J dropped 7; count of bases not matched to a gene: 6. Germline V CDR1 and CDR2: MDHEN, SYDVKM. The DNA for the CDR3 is TGTGCCAGCAGTCCAGGGACAGGGCCGGAGCAGTACTTC. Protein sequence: CASSPGTGPEQYF.

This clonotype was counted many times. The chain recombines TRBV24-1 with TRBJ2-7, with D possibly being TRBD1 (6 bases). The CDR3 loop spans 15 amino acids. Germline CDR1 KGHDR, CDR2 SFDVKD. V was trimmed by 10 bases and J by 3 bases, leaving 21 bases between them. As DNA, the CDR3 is TGTGCCACTCCGTGGGGTCCGGGACACCTCTACGAGCAGTACTTC. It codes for CATPWGPGHLYEQYF.

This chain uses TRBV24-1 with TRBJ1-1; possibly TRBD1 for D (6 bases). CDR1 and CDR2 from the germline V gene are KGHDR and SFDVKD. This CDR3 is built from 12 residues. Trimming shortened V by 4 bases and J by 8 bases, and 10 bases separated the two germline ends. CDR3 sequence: CATSEPQGEAFF. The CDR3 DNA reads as TGTGCCACCAGTGAGCCACAGGGAGAAGCTTTCTTT.